This T cell receptor beta chain was captured by sequencing in a study of molecular identifiers for immune sequencing clone quantification. Study-wide results and caveats: Molecules of identical TCR sharing a barcode could underestimate highly expanded clone sizes. Clonotypes topping 20 RNA copies carried over 99% of effector molecules but under 1% of naive ones.

Preparation methods for the bulk TCR libraries were those previously described, with listed TCR primers. MiXCR, run by TCRdb on the PCR reads, gives a single entry per CDR3 protein. This table has about 640,000 distinct CDR3 sequences, nearly 20% appearing once. As CD8+CD4-CCR7+CD45RA+ cells, naive CD8 T cells were sorted. Concerning this clonotype: The antigen is not known.

V lost 4 bases, J lost 1 base, and 6 bases lay in between. Looked up from germline, CDR1 is KGHDR and CDR2 is SFDVKD. The CDR3 spans 14 residues. The chain is built from TRBV24-1 and TRBJ2-2, with no clear D. Sequencing was done on a sample of naive CD8+ T cells from blood, with Jurkat cell RNA spiked in. As for subset: FACS-sorted CD8+CD4-CCR7+CD45RA+ naive T cells. This clonotype originated in a human donor in good health. Some libraries in this study had Jurkat cell RNA spiked in. DNA of the CDR3: TGTGCCACCAGTGAGTCCCTGAACACCGGGGAGCTGTTTTTT. It encodes CATSESLNTGELFF.